The entry below gives a single T cell receptor (beta chain) sequence along with its context. These data come from a study of blood T cell repertoires in COVID-19. Method: immunoSEQ multiplex PCR; TCRdb's copy keeps in-frame clones and lacks some. This sample has about 68,000 clones, with 86% found just once. The sequencing sample was made of peripheral blood. This sequence originates from a man aged 50 to 60 with acute or convalescent COVID-19.

The CDR3 reads CAIRGLAGGIGGTDTQYF. The CDR3 DNA reads as TGTGCCATCAGGGGACTAGCGGGGGGCATCGGGGGCACAGATACGCAGTATTTT. The chain carries TRBV10-3 and TRBJ2-3; the match to TRBD2 covers 15 bases. The germline gives CDR1 ENHRY, CDR2 SYGVKD. The CDR3 extends over 18 amino acids. The V and J ends lost 6 bases and 1 base, in that order; junction bases with no gene match: 8.